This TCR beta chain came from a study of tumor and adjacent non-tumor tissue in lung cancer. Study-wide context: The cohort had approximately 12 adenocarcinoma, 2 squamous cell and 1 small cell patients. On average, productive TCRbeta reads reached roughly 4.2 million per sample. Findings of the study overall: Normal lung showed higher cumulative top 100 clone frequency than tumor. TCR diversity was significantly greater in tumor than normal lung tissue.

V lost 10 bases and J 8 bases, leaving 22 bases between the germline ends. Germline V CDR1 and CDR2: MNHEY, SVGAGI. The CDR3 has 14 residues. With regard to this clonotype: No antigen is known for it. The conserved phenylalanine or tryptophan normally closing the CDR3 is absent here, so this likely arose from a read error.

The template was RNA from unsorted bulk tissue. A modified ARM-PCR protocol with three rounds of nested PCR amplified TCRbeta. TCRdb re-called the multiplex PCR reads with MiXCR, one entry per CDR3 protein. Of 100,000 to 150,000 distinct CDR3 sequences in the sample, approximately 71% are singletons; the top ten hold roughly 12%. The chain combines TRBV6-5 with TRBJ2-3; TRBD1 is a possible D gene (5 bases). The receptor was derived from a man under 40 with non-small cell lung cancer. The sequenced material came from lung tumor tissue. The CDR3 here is CATTGRTSTGTQYY. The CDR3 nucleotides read TGTGCCACCACAGGACGAACCAGCACGGGTACGCAGTATTAT.